This entry describes one T cell receptor (beta chain). Its antigen is undetermined. TCRdb keeps only in-frame clones here, not all; method: immunoSEQ multiplex PCR. Among 70,000 to 75,000 clones listed, less than 85% were seen once. Germline V gene sequence: CDR1 SGHRS, CDR2 YFSETQ. Unmatched junction bases numbered 4, after V lost 4 bases and J lost 0 bases. The CDR3 length is 14 residues. The sample originates from a study of T cell responses to AZD1222 COVID-19 vaccine. Notes on the study in general: Just a handful of people given AZD1222 tested seropositive at baseline. Vaccine-associated CD4 TCRs spanned spike, dominant at 160-218 and 743-854.

The chain links TRBV5-1 to TRBJ2-7; 7 positions agree with TRBD1. Sequenced here: peripheral blood, sampled 28 days after the second AZD1222 dose. The receptor comes from an adult who received the AZD1222 COVID-19 vaccine. The CDR3 coding sequence is TGCGCCAGCAGCGAACAGGGGTCCTCCTACGAGCAGTACTTC. As protein: CASSEQGSSYEQYF. The whole variable domain, remainder taken from reference TRBV5-1 and TRBJ2-7, is KAGVTQTPRYLIKTRGQQVTLSCSPISGHRSVSWYQQTPGQGLQFLFEYFSETQRNKGNFPGRFSGRQFSNSRSEMNVSTLELGDSALYLCASSEQGSSYEQYFGPGTRLTVT.